This T cell receptor beta chain was obtained from a study of cytomegalovirus exposure and HLA in healthy donors. Study-level points and caveats: In an earlier analysis, about 87% or about 30%: the productive usage of most TCR beta V segments. Common viral pathogens (according to a later analysis) appeared linked to several of the most significant clusters.

Both 60 Vbeta primers and 13 Jbeta primers went into the PCR. Here immunoSEQ multiplex PCR was the method, and the copy in TCRdb shows in-frame clones only, minus some. The repertoire includes just over 70,000 clones, roughly 81% of them detected once, and roughly 11% sits in the top ten. A note on this clone: The antigen remains undetermined.

The source of this sequence is a human donor in good health. Material: PBMCs.

The CDR3 DNA follows: TGCGCCAGCAGTGAGTCAACAGGAATTCCCTACGAGCAGTACTTC. The encoded protein is CASSESTGIPYEQYF. The rearrangement links TRBV10-1 to TRBJ2-7, with TRBD1 as a possible D gene (5 bases). Trimming stripped 0 bases from V and 2 bases from J, with 11 bases between. From germline, CDR1 is WNHNN and CDR2 SYGVQD (reference sequence). The CDR3 is 15 amino acids.